The sample holds many counts of the clone carrying this TCR beta chain. Its target is not known. No cell sorting was done before RNA was extracted from the tissue. Donors were chemotherapy-naive, newly diagnosed lung cancer surgical patients in China, August–late 2014. This entry is derived from a study of tumor and adjacent non-tumor tissue in lung cancer. Study summary: Each sample yielded 3.5 million to 4.5 million productive TCRbeta reads on average. Study results and caveats: In normal lung, the top 100 clones were significantly more dominant than in tumor. Patients with more diverse tumor TCRs had worse survival.

TCRbeta libraries were built with three rounds of nested PCR, modified from ARM-PCR. MiXCR, run by TCRdb on the multiplex PCR reads, gives a single entry per CDR3 protein. The table lists 85,000 to 100,000 distinct CDR3 sequences, around 71% of them singletons. The sequence was collected from a man aged 60 to 69 with non-small cell lung cancer. Sample: lung tumor tissue.

The CDR3 DNA follows: TGTGCCAGCAGCTACGACAGGGGCCTCCACTTT. Translation gives CASSYDRGLHF. The chain carries TRBV6-2 or TRBV6-3 and TRBJ1-6; 8 nucleotides line up with TRBD1. CDR1 and CDR2 (germline): MNHEY, SVGEGT. V lost 6 bases to trimming and J lost 15 bases; unmatched junction nucleotides: 4. The CDR3 is made up of 11 amino acids.